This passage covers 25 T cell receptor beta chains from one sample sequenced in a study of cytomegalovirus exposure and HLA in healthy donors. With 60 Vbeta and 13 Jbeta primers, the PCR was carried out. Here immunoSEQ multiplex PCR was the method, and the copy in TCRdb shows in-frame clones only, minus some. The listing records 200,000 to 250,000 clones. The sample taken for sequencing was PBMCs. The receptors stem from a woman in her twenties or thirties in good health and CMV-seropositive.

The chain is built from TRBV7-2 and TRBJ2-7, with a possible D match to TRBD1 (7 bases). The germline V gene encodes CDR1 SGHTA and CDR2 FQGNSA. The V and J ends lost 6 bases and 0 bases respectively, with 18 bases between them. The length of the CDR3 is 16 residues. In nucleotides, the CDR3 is TGTGCCAGCAGACCAGGGGGGACTTCCTTCTCCTACGAGCAGTACTTC. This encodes CASRPGGTSFSYEQYF.

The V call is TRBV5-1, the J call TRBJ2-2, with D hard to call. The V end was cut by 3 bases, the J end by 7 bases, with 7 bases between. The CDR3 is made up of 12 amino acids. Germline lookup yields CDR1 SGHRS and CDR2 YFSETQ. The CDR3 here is CASSSVGGELFF. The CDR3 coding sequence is TGCGCCAGCAGCTCTGTCGGCGGGGAGCTGTTTTTT.

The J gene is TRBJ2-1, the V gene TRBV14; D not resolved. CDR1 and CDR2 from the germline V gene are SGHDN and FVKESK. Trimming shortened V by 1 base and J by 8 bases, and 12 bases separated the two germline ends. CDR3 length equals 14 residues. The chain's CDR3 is CASSQGRWADEQFF. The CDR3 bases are TGTGCCAGCAGCCAAGGACGATGGGCAGATGAGCAGTTCTTC.

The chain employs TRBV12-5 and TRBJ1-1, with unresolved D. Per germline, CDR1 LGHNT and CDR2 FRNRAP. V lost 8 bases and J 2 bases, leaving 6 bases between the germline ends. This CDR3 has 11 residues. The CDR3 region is CASQSNTEAFF. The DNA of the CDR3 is TGTGCTAGTCAGTCCAACACTGAAGCTTTCTTT.

This CDR3 is CASSLTGINEQFF. The DNA for the CDR3 is TGTGCCAGCAGTCTCACAGGGATCAATGAGCAGTTCTTC. This sequence joins TRBV6-5 and TRBJ2-1, with D perhaps matching TRBD1 (6 bases). The CDR3 is 13 amino acids. Trimming took off 5 bases at V and 6 bases at J, with 11 bases between the two ends. Germline lookup yields CDR1 MNHEY and CDR2 SVGAGI.

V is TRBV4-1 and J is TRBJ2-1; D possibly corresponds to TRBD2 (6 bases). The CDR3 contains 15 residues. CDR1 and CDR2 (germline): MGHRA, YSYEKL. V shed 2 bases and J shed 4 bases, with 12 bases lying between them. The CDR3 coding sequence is TGCGCCAGCAGCCAACCCACCGGGGGATACAATGAGCAGTTCTTC. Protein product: CASSQPTGGYNEQFF.

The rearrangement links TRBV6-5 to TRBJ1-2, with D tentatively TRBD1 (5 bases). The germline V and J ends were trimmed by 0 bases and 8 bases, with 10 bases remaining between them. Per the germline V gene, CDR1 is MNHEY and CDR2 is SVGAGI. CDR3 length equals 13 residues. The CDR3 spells CASSYSGREGYTF. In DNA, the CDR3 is TGTGCCAGCAGTTACTCGGGCAGGGAAGGCTACACCTTC.

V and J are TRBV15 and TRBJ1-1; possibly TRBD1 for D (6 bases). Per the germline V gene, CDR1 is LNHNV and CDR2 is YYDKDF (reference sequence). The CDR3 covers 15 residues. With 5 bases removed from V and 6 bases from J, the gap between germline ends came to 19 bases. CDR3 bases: TGTGCCACCAGCCAAAGCATTTCAGGGGTCCCTGAAGCTTTCTTT. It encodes CATSQSISGVPEAFF.

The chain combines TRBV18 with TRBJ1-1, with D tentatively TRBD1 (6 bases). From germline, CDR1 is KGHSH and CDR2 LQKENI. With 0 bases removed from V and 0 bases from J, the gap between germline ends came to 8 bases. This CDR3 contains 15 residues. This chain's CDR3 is CASSPPTGLNTEAFF. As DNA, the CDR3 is TGTGCCAGCTCACCACCAACAGGGCTGAACACTGAAGCTTTCTTT.

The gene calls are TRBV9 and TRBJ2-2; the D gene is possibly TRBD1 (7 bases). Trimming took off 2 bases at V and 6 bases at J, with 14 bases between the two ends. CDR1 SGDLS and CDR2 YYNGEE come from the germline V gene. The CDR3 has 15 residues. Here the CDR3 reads CASSVAGGQAGELFF. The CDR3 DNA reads TGTGCCAGCAGCGTGGCAGGGGGGCAGGCCGGGGAGCTGTTTTTT.

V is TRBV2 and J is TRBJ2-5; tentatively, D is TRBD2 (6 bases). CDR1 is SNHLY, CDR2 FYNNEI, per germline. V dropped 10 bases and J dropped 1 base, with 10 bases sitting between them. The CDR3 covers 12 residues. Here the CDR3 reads CATSGLQETQYF. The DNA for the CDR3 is TGTGCCACCTCGGGACTCCAAGAGACCCAGTACTTC.

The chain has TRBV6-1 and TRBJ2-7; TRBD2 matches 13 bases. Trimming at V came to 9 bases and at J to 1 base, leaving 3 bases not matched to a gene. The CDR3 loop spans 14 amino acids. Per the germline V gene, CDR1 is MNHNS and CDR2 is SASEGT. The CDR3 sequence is CASRTSGSSYEQYF. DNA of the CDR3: TGTGCCAGTCGGACTAGCGGGAGTTCCTACGAGCAGTACTTC.

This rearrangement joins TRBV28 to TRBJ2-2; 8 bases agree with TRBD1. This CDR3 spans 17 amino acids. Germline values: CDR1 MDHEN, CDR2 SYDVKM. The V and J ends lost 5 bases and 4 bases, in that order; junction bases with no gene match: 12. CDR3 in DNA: TGTGCCAGCAGTCTACTGTCGACAGGGGTAGGCACCGGGGAGCTGTTTTTT. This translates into CASSLLSTGVGTGELFF.

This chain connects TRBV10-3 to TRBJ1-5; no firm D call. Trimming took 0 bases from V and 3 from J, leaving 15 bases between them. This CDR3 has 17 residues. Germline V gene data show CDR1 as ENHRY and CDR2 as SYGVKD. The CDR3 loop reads CAISESKVTADNQPQHF. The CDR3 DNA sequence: TGTGCCATCAGTGAGTCGAAGGTGACGGCGGACAATCAGCCCCAGCATTTT.

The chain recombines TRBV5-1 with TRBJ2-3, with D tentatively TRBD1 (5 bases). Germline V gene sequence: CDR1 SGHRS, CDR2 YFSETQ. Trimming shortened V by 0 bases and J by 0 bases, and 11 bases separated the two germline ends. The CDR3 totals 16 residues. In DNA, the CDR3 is TGCGCCAGCAGCTTGGAGGGCAGGGCTAGCACAGATACGCAGTATTTT. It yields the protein CASSLEGRASTDTQYF. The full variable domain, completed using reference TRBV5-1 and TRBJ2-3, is KAGVTQTPRYLIKTRGQQVTLSCSPISGHRSVSWYQQTPGQGLQFLFEYFSETQRNKGNFPGRFSGRQFSNSRSEMNVSTLELGDSALYLCASSLEGRASTDTQYFGPGTRLTVL.

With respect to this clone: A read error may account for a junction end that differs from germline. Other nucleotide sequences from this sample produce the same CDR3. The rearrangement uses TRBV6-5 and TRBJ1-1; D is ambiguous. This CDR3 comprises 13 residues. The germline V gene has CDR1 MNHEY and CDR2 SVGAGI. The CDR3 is CASSSSYYTEAFF. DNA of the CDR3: TGTGCCAGCAGTTCGTCATACTACACTGAGGCTTTCTTT.

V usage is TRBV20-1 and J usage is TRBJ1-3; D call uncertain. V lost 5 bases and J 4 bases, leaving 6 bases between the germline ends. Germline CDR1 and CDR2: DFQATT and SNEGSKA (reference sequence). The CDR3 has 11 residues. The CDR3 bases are TGCAGTGCTGGCAGGGGAAACACCATATATTTT. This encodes CSAGRGNTIYF.

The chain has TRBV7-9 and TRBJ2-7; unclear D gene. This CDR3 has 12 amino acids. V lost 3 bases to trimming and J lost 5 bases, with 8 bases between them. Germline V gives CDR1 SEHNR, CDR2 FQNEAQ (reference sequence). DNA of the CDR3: TGTGCCAGCAGCTTTCCTCGGGACGAGCAGTACTTC. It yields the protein CASSFPRDEQYF.

This CDR3 is CASSFDSARSYGYTF. CDR3 nucleotide sequence: TGTGCCAGCAGTTTCGACAGCGCCCGGTCCTATGGCTACACCTTC. The rearrangement joins TRBV6-1 to TRBJ1-2, with D possibly being TRBD1 (5 bases). The CDR3 extends over 15 amino acids. V lost 5 bases and J lost 4, with 17 bases in between. The germline CDR1 and CDR2 sequences are MNHNS and SASEGT.

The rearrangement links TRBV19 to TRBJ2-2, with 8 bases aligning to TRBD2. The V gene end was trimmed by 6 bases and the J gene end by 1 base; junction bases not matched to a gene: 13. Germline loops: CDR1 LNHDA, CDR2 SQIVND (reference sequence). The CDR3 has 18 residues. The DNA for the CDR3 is TGTGCCAGTAGCCCGGGACTAGTGGTAGAACTGAACACCGGGGAGCTGTTTTTT. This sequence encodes CASSPGLVVELNTGELFF.

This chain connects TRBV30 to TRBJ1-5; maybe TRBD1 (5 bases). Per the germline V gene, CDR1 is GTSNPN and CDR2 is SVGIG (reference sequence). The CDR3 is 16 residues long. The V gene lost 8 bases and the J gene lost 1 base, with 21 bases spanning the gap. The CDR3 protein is CAPRGGDSESNQPQHF. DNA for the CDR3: TGTGCCCCCCGCGGGGGTGACAGCGAGAGCAATCAGCCCCAGCATTTT.

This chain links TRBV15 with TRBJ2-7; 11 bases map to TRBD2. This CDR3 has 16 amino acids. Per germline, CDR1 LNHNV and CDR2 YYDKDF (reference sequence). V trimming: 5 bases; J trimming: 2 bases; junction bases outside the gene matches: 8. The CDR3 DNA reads TGTGCCACCAGCCGAGCCCGACTAGCGGGGCCCTACGAGCAGTACTTC. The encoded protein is CATSRARLAGPYEQYF.

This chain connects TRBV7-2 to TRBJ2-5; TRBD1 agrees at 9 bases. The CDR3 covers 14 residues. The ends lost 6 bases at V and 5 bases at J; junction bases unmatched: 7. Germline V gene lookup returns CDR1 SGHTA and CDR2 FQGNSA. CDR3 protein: CASRGTGSRETQYF. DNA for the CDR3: TGTGCCAGCAGGGGGACAGGGTCTAGGGAGACCCAGTACTTC. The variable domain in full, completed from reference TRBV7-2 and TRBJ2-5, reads GAGVSQSPSNKVTEKGKDVELRCDPISGHTALYWYRQSLGQGLEFLIYFQGNSAPDKSGLPSDRFSAERTGGSVSTLTIQRTQQEDSAVYLCASRGTGSRETQYFGPGTRLLVL.

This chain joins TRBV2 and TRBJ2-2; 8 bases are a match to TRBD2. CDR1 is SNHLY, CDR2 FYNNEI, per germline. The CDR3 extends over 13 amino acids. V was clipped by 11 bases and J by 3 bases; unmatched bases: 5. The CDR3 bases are TGTGCCGGAGCGGGGGACTACACCGGGGAGCTGTTTTTT. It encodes CAGAGDYTGELFF.

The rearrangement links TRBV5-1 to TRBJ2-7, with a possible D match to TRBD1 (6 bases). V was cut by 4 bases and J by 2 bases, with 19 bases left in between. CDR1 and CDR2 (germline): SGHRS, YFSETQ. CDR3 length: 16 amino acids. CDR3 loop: CASSPRTGTKTYEQYF. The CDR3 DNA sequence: TGCGCCAGCAGCCCGCGCACCGGGACAAAGACCTACGAGCAGTACTTC.